Below are 28 T cell receptor beta chains sequenced from a single sample in a study of blood T cell repertoires in COVID-19. Using immunoSEQ multiplex PCR, the repertoire was profiled, and TCRdb retains in-frame clones only, with some absent. The sample records around 78,000 clones, around 88% being singletons. Material: PBMCs or T cells enriched from blood (not recorded which). The receptors shown here come from a woman aged 45 to 65 with acute COVID-19.

This chain connects TRBV5-4 to TRBJ2-3, with 13 bases fitting TRBD2. CDR3 size: 18 residues. Germline-derived CDR1 and CDR2 are SGHNT and YYREEE (reference sequence). V lost 0 bases and J lost 0; bases outside the gene matches: 4. The CDR3 DNA is TGTGCCAGCAGCTTGGGACTAGCGGGAGGCACTAGCACAGATACGCAGTATTTT. As protein: CASSLGLAGGTSTDTQYF.

The chain uses TRBV6-5 and TRBJ2-2, with D perhaps matching TRBD1 (6 bases). Trimming removed 6 bases at V and 3 bases at J, with 8 bases between. Germline assignment: CDR1 MNHEY and CDR2 SVGAGI. CDR3 length equals 13 residues. The CDR3 protein is CASRDRYTGELFF. For the CDR3, the DNA is TGTGCCAGCAGGGACAGATACACCGGGGAGCTGTTTTTT.

This clone was found once. The chain recombines TRBV19 with TRBJ1-4; D perhaps matches TRBD1 (6 bases). This CDR3 is built from 15 residues. The V gene lost 4 bases and the J gene lost 6 bases, with 15 bases spanning the gap. CDR1 and CDR2 from the germline V gene are LNHDA and SQIVND (reference sequence). CDR3 DNA: TGTGCCAGTAGTACCGGCGGGGGCTTTTATGAAAAACTGTTTTTT. Amino acid sequence: CASSTGGGFYEKLFF.

This chain connects TRBV19 to TRBJ2-7; a possible D gene is TRBD1 (6 bases). The CDR3 has 15 amino acids. Germline CDR1 and CDR2: LNHDA and SQIVND (reference sequence). Trimming stripped 1 base from V and 2 bases from J, with 12 bases between. CDR3 DNA: TGTGCCAGTAGTATAGGATCCAGGGGCACCTACGAGCAGTACTTC. The encoded protein is CASSIGSRGTYEQYF.

V is TRBV24-1 and J is TRBJ2-3, with a tentative D call TRBD2 (8 bases). CDR3 size: 16 residues. The V end was cut by 3 bases, the J end by 2 bases, with 14 bases between. CDR1 KGHDR and CDR2 SFDVKD come from the germline V gene. The CDR3 sequence is CATSDPREGATDTQYF. CDR3 in DNA: TGTGCCACCAGTGATCCCCGGGAGGGGGCCACAGATACGCAGTATTTT.

The chain has TRBV3-1 (or the pseudogene TRBV3-2) and TRBJ1-6; D unresolved. Germline lookup yields CDR1 LGHDT and CDR2 YNNKEL (reference sequence). Trimming removed 7 bases at V and 0 bases at J, with 10 bases between. This CDR3 has 15 residues. The DNA for the CDR3 is TGTGCCAGCACCCTTGGGAGCTCCTATAATTCACCCCTCCACTTT. It specifies CASTLGSSYNSPLHF.

The gene calls are TRBV28 and TRBJ2-7, with 10 bases matching TRBD1. The V gene end was trimmed by 10 bases and the J gene end by 5 bases; junction bases not matched to a gene: 5. CDR1 MDHEN and CDR2 SYDVKM come from the germline V gene. The CDR3 length is 12 residues. This CDR3 reads CATGTGVHEQYF. DNA for the CDR3: TGTGCCACCGGGACAGGGGTGCACGAGCAGTACTTC.

This clone was seen once. V usage is TRBV2 and J usage is TRBJ2-1; possible D gene TRBD1, 5 bases. The germline V gene has CDR1 SNHLY and CDR2 FYNNEI. Trimming cost V 4 bases and J 5 bases, with 12 bases left between them. The CDR3 covers 14 residues. CDR3 region: CASSGGLVNNEQFF. DNA for the CDR3: TGTGCCAGCAGTGGGGGCTTGGTGAACAATGAGCAGTTCTTC.

This sequence joins TRBV6-5 and TRBJ2-5, with a weak D call TRBD2 (6 bases). Germline CDR1 is MNHEY and CDR2 is SVGAGI. The CDR3 contains 15 residues. V was shortened by 4 bases and J by 4 bases, with 16 bases between the two germline ends. CDR3 in DNA: TGTGCCAGCAGTTTACTAGCTTTTAGTGGAGAGACCCAGTACTTC. It encodes CASSLLAFSGETQYF.

The chain carries TRBV27 and TRBJ1-2; D gene uncertain. The germline V and J ends were trimmed by 0 bases and 0 bases, with 8 bases remaining between them. The germline gives CDR1 MNHEY, CDR2 SMNVEV (reference sequence). The CDR3 length is 15 residues. The CDR3 nucleotides read TGTGCCAGCAGTTTATCGGCACCCCCTAACTATGGCTACACCTTC. This gives the protein CASSLSAPPNYGYTF.

The rearrangement uses TRBV6-2 or TRBV6-3 and TRBJ1-5; D gene unclear. The CDR3 runs to 14 residues. Trimming removed 2 bases at V and 3 bases at J, with 8 bases between. The V gene's germline CDR1 is MNHEY and CDR2 SVGEGT. The CDR3 DNA reads as TGTGCCAGCAGTTACGAAACTCACAATCAGCCCCAGCATTTT. Translating it yields CASSYETHNQPQHF.

The chain has TRBV28 and TRBJ1-1; unclear D gene. Trimming cost V 8 bases and J 0 bases, with 7 bases left between them. Germline CDR1 reads MDHEN; CDR2 reads SYDVKM. The CDR3 totals 12 residues. Here the CDR3 reads CASGGLNTEAFF. In DNA, the CDR3 is TGTGCCAGCGGAGGGTTGAACACTGAAGCTTTCTTT. Complete variable domain (other parts from reference TRBV28 and TRBJ1-1): DVKVTQSSRYLVKRTGEKVFLECVQDMDHENMFWYRQDPGLGLRLIYFSYDVKMKEKGDIPEGYSVSREKKERFSLILESASTNQTSMYLCASGGLNTEAFFGQGTRLTVV.

The V gene is TRBV30, the J gene TRBJ1-1; D not certain. The germline CDR1 and CDR2 sequences are GTSNPN and SVGIG (reference sequence). The CDR3 is 13 residues long. The germline V and J ends were trimmed by 0 bases and 4 bases, with 9 bases remaining between them. The CDR3 sequence is CAWSVSGSTEAFF. The CDR3 DNA reads TGTGCCTGGAGTGTATCGGGGAGCACTGAAGCTTTCTTT.

This chain uses TRBV4-3 with TRBJ2-3, with TRBD2 matching over 7 bases. Germline CDR1 reads LGHNA; CDR2 reads YSLEER. The CDR3 covers 17 residues. The V gene end was trimmed by 4 bases and the J gene end by 4 bases; junction bases not matched to a gene: 14. The CDR3 sequence is CASSRGLGALSADTQYF. CDR3 coding DNA: TGCGCCAGCAGCCGCGGACTAGGTGCCCTCAGCGCAGATACGCAGTATTTT.

Written as DNA, the CDR3 is TGTGCCAGCAGCTTAGGGGGACAGCCCTACGAGCAGTACTTC. Its translation is CASSLGGQPYEQYF. The V and J genes are TRBV7-6 and TRBJ2-7; 7 bases agree with TRBD1. V shed 1 base and J 2 bases; nucleotides not matched to a gene: 2. Germline loops: CDR1 SGHVS, CDR2 FNYEAQ. There are 14 residues in the CDR3. The variable domain in full, with the rest retrieved from reference TRBV7-6 and TRBJ2-7, is GAGVSQSPRYKVTKRGQDVALRCDPISGHVSLYWYRQALGQGPEFLTYFNYEAQQDKSGLPNDRFSAERPEGSISTLTIQRTEQRDSAMYRCASSLGGQPYEQYFGPGTRLTVT.

The chain couples TRBV7-9 to TRBJ1-4; D is uncertain. The V gene lost 3 bases and the J gene lost 7 bases, with 15 bases spanning the gap. The CDR3 consists of 15 residues. The germline V gene has CDR1 SEHNR and CDR2 FQNEAQ (reference sequence). CDR3 residues: CASSFDPIPGEKLFF. DNA of the CDR3: TGTGCCAGCAGCTTTGACCCCATCCCGGGTGAAAAACTGTTTTTT.

The chain uses TRBV18 and TRBJ2-7, with a possible D match to TRBD1 (6 bases). There are 14 residues in the CDR3. Looked up from germline, CDR1 is KGHSH and CDR2 is LQKENI. V was pared by 1 base and J by 3 bases, with 10 bases between. In nucleotides, the CDR3 is TGTGCCAGCTCACCACGGGACACGAGCTACGAGCAGTACTTC. Translation: CASSPRDTSYEQYF.

This chain links TRBV7-6 with TRBJ1-5, with unresolved D. V was cut by 2 bases and J by 3 bases, with 11 bases left in between. Germline V CDR1 and CDR2: SGHVS, FNYEAQ. The CDR3 runs to 15 residues. CDR3 nucleotides: TGTGCCAGCAGCTTAATGGCAGATACCAATCAGCCCCAGCATTTT. The encoded protein is CASSLMADTNQPQHF.

The gene calls are TRBV7-9 and TRBJ1-4; D unresolved. Trimming took off 10 bases at V and 5 bases at J, with 14 bases between the two ends. CDR3 length: 13 residues. Germline V gene lookup returns CDR1 SEHNR and CDR2 FQNEAQ (reference sequence). In nucleotides, the CDR3 is TGTGCCACGCAACAGACCGAGAATGAAAAACTGTTTTTT. As protein: CATQQTENEKLFF.

The chain uses TRBV9 and TRBJ1-3; D perhaps matches TRBD1 (5 bases). Trimming removed 4 bases from V and 0 bases from J, with 20 bases in between. The germline gives CDR1 SGDLS, CDR2 YYNGEE. The CDR3 is 18 amino acids. CDR3 region: CASSMTDLTYSSGNTIYF. Written as DNA, the CDR3 is TGTGCCAGCAGCATGACAGACTTAACATATAGCTCTGGAAACACCATATATTTT.

The rearrangement uses TRBV12-3 or TRBV12-4 and TRBJ2-7; D possibly corresponds to TRBD1 (6 bases). Trimming removed 6 bases at V and 3 bases at J, with 12 bases between. The CDR3 is 13 amino acids. CDR3 nucleotides: TGTGCCAGCAGGGCCGAGGGGGTCTACGAGCAGTACTTC. This gives the protein CASRAEGVYEQYF.

The genes are TRBV5-5 and TRBJ1-5; maybe TRBD1 (6 bases). In germline, CDR1 is SGHKS, CDR2 YYEKEE (reference sequence). The CDR3 sequence is 17 residues long. The V end lost 4 bases, the J end lost 5 bases, and 22 bases lay between the germline ends. The DNA of the CDR3 is TGTGCCAGCAGCCGAACAAACCTCAGGGGCGCGGATCAGCCCCAGCATTTT. Translation gives CASSRTNLRGADQPQHF.

This chain links TRBV9 with TRBJ2-7; 11 nucleotides agree with TRBD2. The length of the CDR3 is 17 residues. In germline, CDR1 is SGDLS, CDR2 YYNGEE. V gave up 4 bases and J gave up 0 bases; unmatched junction bases: 9. The CDR3 DNA sequence: TGTGCCAGCAGCCCCCACCAGGGACTAGCGGCCTCCTACGAGCAGTACTTC. It specifies CASSPHQGLAASYEQYF.

V usage is TRBV10-3 and J usage is TRBJ2-7; the match to TRBD1 covers 7 bases. This CDR3 has 13 amino acids. CDR1 is ENHRY, CDR2 SYGVKD, per germline. With 9 bases clipped from V and 3 bases from J, the junction kept 8 bases outside the gene matches. The CDR3 nucleotides are TGTGCCATAAGGGACAGCTTGAGCTACGAGCAGTACTTC. Protein: CAIRDSLSYEQYF.

Notes on this clone: Other DNA sequences from this sample encode an identical CDR3 as well. V gene TRBV5-1 combines with J gene TRBJ1-1, with 8 bases that match TRBD1. Germline CDR1 SGHRS, CDR2 YFSETQ. The CDR3 is made up of 14 amino acids. V lost 0 bases, J lost 3 bases, and 1 base stayed unmatched. The CDR3 nucleotides read TGCGCCAGCAGCTTGGCAGGGGGCTACACTGAAGCTTTCTTT. It specifies CASSLAGGYTEAFF. The full variable domain, completed using reference TRBV5-1 and TRBJ1-1, is KAGVTQTPRYLIKTRGQQVTLSCSPISGHRSVSWYQQTPGQGLQFLFEYFSETQRNKGNFPGRFSGRQFSNSRSEMNVSTLELGDSALYLCASSLAGGYTEAFFGQGTRLTVV.

The V and J genes are TRBV9 and TRBJ2-7, with D possibly matching TRBD1 (5 bases). Germline V gene data show CDR1 as SGDLS and CDR2 as YYNGEE. V was clipped by 3 bases and J by 7 bases, with 14 bases between them. The CDR3 is 13 residues long. The CDR3 DNA sequence: TGTGCCAGCAGCGGATCAGGGTTCGGGGAGCAGTACTTC. This translates into CASSGSGFGEQYF.

V usage is TRBV24-1 and J usage is TRBJ2-2, with 7 bases aligning to TRBD2. This CDR3 comprises 19 residues. CDR1 KGHDR and CDR2 SFDVKD come from the germline V gene. The V and J ends lost 3 bases and 4 bases, in that order; junction bases with no gene match: 16. As DNA, the CDR3 is TGTGCCACCAGTGATGGGGGACGAGGGACTACCATAACCACCGGGGAGCTGTTTTTT. Protein product: CATSDGGRGTTITTGELFF.

The V call is TRBV9, the J call TRBJ1-5; 8 positions match TRBD1. Per the germline V gene, CDR1 is SGDLS and CDR2 is YYNGEE. This CDR3 region has 14 residues. J lost 6 bases, V lost 4 bases, and 6 bases had no gene match. CDR3 in DNA: TGTGCCAGCAGCCCCGGACAGGGAGGTCAGCCCCAGCATTTT. As protein: CASSPGQGGQPQHF.